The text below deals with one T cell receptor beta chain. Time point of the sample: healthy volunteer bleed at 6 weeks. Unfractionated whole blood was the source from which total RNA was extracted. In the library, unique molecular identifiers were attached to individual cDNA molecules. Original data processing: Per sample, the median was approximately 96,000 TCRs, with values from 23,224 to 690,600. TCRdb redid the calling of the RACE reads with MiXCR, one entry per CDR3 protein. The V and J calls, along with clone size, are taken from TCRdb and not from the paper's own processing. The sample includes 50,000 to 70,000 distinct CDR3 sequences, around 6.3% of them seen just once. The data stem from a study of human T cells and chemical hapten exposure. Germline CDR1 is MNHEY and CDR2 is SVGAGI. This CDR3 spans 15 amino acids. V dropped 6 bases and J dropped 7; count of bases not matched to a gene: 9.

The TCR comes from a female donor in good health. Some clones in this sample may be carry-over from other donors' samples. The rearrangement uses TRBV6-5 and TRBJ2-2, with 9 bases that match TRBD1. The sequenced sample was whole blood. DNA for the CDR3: TGTGCCAGCAGGCTAGGGACAGGGAATATCGGGGAGCTGTTTTTT. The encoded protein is CASRLGTGNIGELFF.